This record concerns one T cell receptor beta chain sequence. It has no known antigen specificity. Base quality data are lacking; no much larger clone is found one base away. Participants in the prospective study were aged about 18 to 95 years, lived in more than 20 United States geographic areas, and enrolled through a virtual design. Cohort assignment in the prospective study relied on participant-reported clinical history from a screening survey and a study questionnaire. Recovered participants in ImmuneRACE Cohort 3 were defined as having two consecutive negative NP/OP PCR tests, clearance from a healthcare professional, or resolution of symptoms. In the prospective study, whole blood, serum and a nasopharyngeal or oropharyngeal swab were collected from each participant by mobile phlebotomists. Additional blood draws and questionnaires over an approximately two-month period could optionally be provided by prospective study participants. Prospective study blood samples were shipped either frozen or at room temperature before DNA extraction.

The immunoSEQ Assay, a bias-controlled multiplex PCR, was used to amplify TCRbeta CDR3 regions from genomic DNA. In the authors' own workflow: The number of nucleated cells in each sample was estimated by amplification of reference gene primers within the assay. To quantify the absolute abundance of each unique TCRbeta CDR3 rearrangement, sequence reads were collapsed and filtered. For each sample, productive Simpson clonality was calculated as the square root of Simpson's diversity index over productive rearrangements. TCRdb obtained this table from immuneACCESS and retained in-frame rearrangements with V and J assigned. These tables miss some clones; where compared with another copy, unresolved V genes account for less than half of the shortfall, and the remainder is unexplained. That table is the source of V, J and clone size, and D and trimming were worked out from the DNA. Here the sample has 200,000 to 250,000 clones; approximately 80% occur a single time. The ten largest clonotypes hold under 2% of the sample.

The sample belongs to a study of blood T cell repertoires in COVID-19 (dated by TCRdb to 2018 to 2020). The study in broad terms: Samples from collaborators originated in the United States, Italy and Spain and spanned both the acute and convalescent phases of COVID-19. The material from the prospective study consisted of cDNA or gDNA derived from T cells, B-cell-depleted T cells, or PBMCs. The dataset comprised deeply sampled blood TCRbeta repertoires from subjects exposed to, actively infected with, or recovered from COVID-19. The repertoires were made available in a free public database intended to serve as a resource for research on the immune response to SARS-CoV-2. The samples were drawn from two sources: the first 160 participants of the ongoing ImmuneRACE study, and 1,000 to 1,500 subjects contributed by 6 global collaborators. Sample metadata almost always included a de-identified subject ID, COVID-19 status, age in years and sex. HLA class I and class II types, where available, came from metadata supplied by the sample provider rather than from assay-based typing. Summary of the overall study and its limitations: The quantity of clinical and demographic metadata differed by source and by participant and was supplied without curation.

The CDR3, from cysteine to phenylalanine, totals 17 residues. Only the CDR3 part of the read is kept: 51 bases, read in frame from the first base. V is trimmed back by 8 bases and J by 1 base, and the junction contains 15 bases that no gene match accounts for. According to the germline V gene, CDR1 reads SGHRS and CDR2 reads YFSETQ. The sequence was obtained from a man aged 55 to 70 who had recovered from COVID-19. The rearrangement combines TRBV5-1 with TRBJ1-2; 9 bases in between match TRBD1. Sequenced sample: PBMCs or T cells enriched from blood (not recorded which). The nucleotide sequence is given as TGCGCCAGGTGGGAACCGGGACAGGGAGCTGGTAACTATGGCTACACCTTC. Its product reads: CARWEPGQGAGNYGYTF.